Below are 17 T cell receptor beta chains sequenced from a single sample in a study of molecular identifiers for immune sequencing clone quantification (dated by TCRdb to 2016 to 2019). Library construction relied on PCR. These reads were obtained on an Illumina HiSeq 4000. TCRdb cleaned the public reads at Q25 with fastp, built clones with MiXCR and kept in-frame beta chains. Each record represents a unique CDR3 protein, reported with the most common genes and DNA among its rows. This sample lists 35,000 or so distinct CDR3 sequences; roughly 19% were detected once. Under 1.3% of the sample is taken by the ten largest. Sequencing input: naive CD8+ T cells from blood, with Jurkat cell RNA spiked in. The sample's cell subset or site label, decoded: FACS-sorted CD8+CD4-CCR7+CD45RA+ naive T cells. The receptor source for this set is a human donor in good health. Some libraries in this study had Jurkat cell RNA spiked in.

This clonotype came up many times. This chain links TRBV7-9 with TRBJ2-7, with D perhaps TRBD2 (6 bases). V lost 3 bases and J lost 6, with 18 bases in between. The germline CDR1 and CDR2 sequences are SEHNR and FQNEAQ (reference sequence). This CDR3 has 15 residues. The CDR3 is CASSFGATGVLEQYF. The CDR3 DNA reads TGTGCCAGCAGCTTTGGTGCGACGGGAGTACTCGAGCAGTACTTC.

The table lists this clonotype with many counts. The chain couples TRBV7-7 to TRBJ2-5; D uncertain. This CDR3 contains 15 residues. Between the trimmed V and J ends, which lost 3 bases and 2 bases, there was a span of 13 bases. CDR1 and CDR2 from the germline V gene are SSHAT and FNYEAQ (reference sequence). CDR3 sequence reads: CASSLVWQPQETQYF. DNA of the CDR3: TGTGCCAGCAGCTTGGTGTGGCAGCCTCAAGAGACCCAGTACTTC.

This rearrangement joins TRBV3-1 to TRBJ2-3, with 8 bases aligning to TRBD2. The CDR3 has 16 amino acids. Losses at the gene ends were 3 bases for V and 2 bases for J; bases not matched to a gene: 7. Germline CDR1 and CDR2: LGHDT and YNNKEL (reference sequence). The CDR3 reads CASSHERGPYTDTQYF. As DNA, the CDR3 is TGTGCCAGCAGCCACGAGCGGGGGCCTTACACAGATACGCAGTATTTT.

The chain's CDR3 is CASGPGLASSYEQYF. The CDR3 DNA reads as TGTGCCAGCGGCCCAGGACTAGCCTCCTCCTACGAGCAGTACTTC. The J gene is TRBJ2-7, the V gene TRBV11-2, with 8 bases fitting TRBD2. The CDR3 extends over 15 amino acids. In germline, CDR1 is SGHAT, CDR2 FQNNGV. With V trimmed by 8 bases and J by 0 bases, 9 bases remained unmatched.

This clonotype has a count of ten or more. CDR3 residues: CAVGRATGELFF. Written as DNA, the CDR3 is TGTGCCGTAGGGCGGGCCACCGGGGAGCTGTTTTTT. The rearrangement links TRBV24-1 to TRBJ2-2; a possible D gene is TRBD2 (5 bases). Germline CDR1 and CDR2: KGHDR and SFDVKD. The CDR3 spans 12 residues. Trimming stripped 12 bases from V and 4 bases from J, with 11 bases between.

This clonotype has a single count. The rearrangement uses TRBV7-9 and TRBJ2-1, with 7 nucleotides matching TRBD2. Germline loops: CDR1 SEHNR, CDR2 FQNEAQ (reference sequence). The CDR3 is made up of 13 amino acids. Unmatched junction bases numbered 6, after V lost 3 bases and J lost 10 bases. CDR3 sequence (DNA): TGTGCCAGCAGCTTGTGGGGGGGAGAGGAGCAGTTCTTC. Protein product: CASSLWGGEEQFF.

This clonotype showed up many times. This chain connects TRBV5-4 to TRBJ2-1; possibly TRBD2 for D (5 bases). Between the trimmed V and J ends, which lost 6 bases and 6 bases, there was a span of 16 bases. The CDR3 sequence is 14 residues long. The V gene's germline CDR1 is SGHNT and CDR2 YYREEE (reference sequence). CDR3 nucleotides: TGTGCCAGCAAAAGCACGGGGAGTCCCAATGAGCAGTTCTTC. Its translation: CASKSTGSPNEQFF.

This clonotype has just a few counts. The chain is built from TRBV19 and TRBJ2-1; D uncertain. CDR1 and CDR2 (germline): LNHDA, SQIVND (reference sequence). CDR3 length equals 12 residues. V lost 2 bases and J lost 7, with 6 bases in between. The DNA for the CDR3 is TGTGCCAGTAGTATAAAAGGGAATGAGCAGTTCTTC. Its protein is CASSIKGNEQFF.

To note about this clonotype: A junction boundary mismatches the germline segment, possibly from a read error. The CDR3: CAGSQEGAGVSGANVLTF. The CDR3 DNA sequence: TGTGCCGGCAGCCAAGAGGGGGCAGGGGTCTCTGGGGCCAACGTCCTGACTTTC. The chain carries TRBV4-2 and TRBJ2-6, with 7 bases lining up with TRBD1. This CDR3 comprises 18 residues. CDR1 and CDR2 from the germline V gene are LGHNA and YNFKEQ.

In the case of this clonotype: A single base separates this from a much larger clone, so it may be a read error. The genes are TRBV12-3 or TRBV12-4 and TRBJ1-1; D remains unclear. The CDR3 has 13 amino acids. The CDR3 DNA follows: TGTGCCAGCAGTTTAGGCAGGAACACTGAAGCTCTCTTT. It is translated as CASSLGRNTEALF.

A remark on this clonotype: A much larger clone lies one base from this, so it may be a read error. The chain combines TRBV7-6 with TRBJ1-3; D is perhaps TRBD1 (6 bases). Germline CDR1 is SGHVS and CDR2 is FNYEAQ. The CDR3 covers 14 residues. The CDR3 bases are TGTGCCAGCAGCTTATTGGGGGCTGGAAACGCCATATATTTT. Translated: CASSLLGAGNAIYF.

This clonotype ranks as medium-sized. This chain joins TRBV7-2 and TRBJ2-3; D call uncertain. The CDR3 contains 13 residues. V lost 6 bases and J 4 bases, leaving 11 bases between the germline ends. Per the germline V gene, CDR1 is SGHTA and CDR2 is FQGNSA. The CDR3 loop is CASSSQRSDTQYF. The CDR3, as DNA: TGTGCCAGCAGTTCCCAACGGTCAGATACGCAGTATTTT.

This clonotype was seen at least ten times. This rearrangement joins TRBV18 to TRBJ2-7; no clear D. The CDR3 spans 12 residues. Looked up from germline, CDR1 is KGHSH and CDR2 is LQKENI. V was shortened by 6 bases and J by 3 bases, with 9 bases between the two germline ends. The CDR3 reads CASSGSGYEQYF. The CDR3 DNA follows: TGTGCCAGCTCGGGGTCCGGCTACGAGCAGTACTTC.

The chain recombines TRBV24-1 with TRBJ2-1; unclear D gene. Germline loops: CDR1 KGHDR, CDR2 SFDVKD. The V end lost 8 bases, the J end lost 5 bases, and 12 bases lay between the germline ends. The length of the CDR3 is 13 residues. The CDR3 DNA sequence: TGTGCCACCAACTCCGGCGCGCACAATGAGCAGTTCTTC. This encodes CATNSGAHNEQFF.

This clonotype occurred many times. V gene TRBV5-6 combines with J gene TRBJ1-1; TRBD1 agrees at 7 bases. CDR3 length: 13 residues. Germline V gene data show CDR1 as SGHDT and CDR2 as YYEEEE. J gave up 7 bases and V 3 bases, and 6 bases lay outside the gene matches. In DNA form, the CDR3 reads TGTGCCAGCAGCTACACAGGGGACCGTGAAGCTTTCTTT. This sequence encodes CASSYTGDREAFF.

This clonotype was seen at least ten times. The chain has TRBV5-6 and TRBJ2-7, with D hard to call. The CDR3 length is 15 residues. Per germline, CDR1 SGHDT and CDR2 YYEEEE. The V end lost 4 bases, the J end lost 3 bases, and 17 bases lay between the germline ends. The CDR3: CASSQQWSGGYEQYF. The DNA for the CDR3 is TGTGCCAGCAGCCAGCAATGGTCCGGTGGCTACGAGCAGTACTTC.

Ten or more counts support this clonotype. The chain carries TRBV29-1 and TRBJ1-4; D remains ambiguous. The CDR3 consists of 11 residues. CDR1 SQVTM and CDR2 ANQGSEA come from the germline V gene. Trimming shortened V by 7 bases and J by 8 bases, and 11 bases separated the two germline ends. CDR3 in amino acids: CSAQFLEKLFF. The DNA of the CDR3 is TGCAGCGCGCAGTTTTTAGAAAAACTGTTTTTT.